The next 30 T cell receptor beta chains were all read from a single sample in a study of cytomegalovirus exposure and HLA in healthy donors. Amplification used 60 Vbeta primers and 13 Jbeta primers. Repertoires were generated with immunoSEQ multiplex PCR, while TCRdb's copy carries only in-frame clones and drops some. Listed are tens of thousands of clones; approximately 2.1% falls within the top ten. The sequencing sample was made of PBMCs. These receptors were obtained from a woman aged 40 to 49 in good health and CMV-seropositive.

The CDR3 sequence is CAISARQGRGSGANVLTF. The CDR3 DNA reads TGTGCCATCAGTGCCCGACAGGGGCGGGGATCTGGGGCCAACGTCCTGACTTTC. The rearrangement joins TRBV10-3 to TRBJ2-6; TRBD1 matches at 8 bases. V lost 4 bases, J lost 1 base, and 9 bases stayed unmatched. The CDR3 is 18 residues long. The germline V gene encodes CDR1 ENHRY and CDR2 SYGVKD.

The V gene is TRBV5-1, the J gene TRBJ1-1; D unclear. Germline CDR1 and CDR2: SGHRS and YFSETQ. The CDR3 spans 13 residues. V lost 3 bases, J lost 7 bases, and 13 bases lay in between. CDR3 nucleotide sequence: TGCGCCAGCAGCTCGGCGGCTTCCGGTGAAGCTTTCTTT. Amino acids: CASSSAASGEAFF.

The chain has TRBV5-1 and TRBJ1-3; no clear D. Germline V lookup: CDR1 SGHRS, CDR2 YFSETQ. V dropped 4 bases and J dropped 0 bases, with 11 bases sitting between them. The CDR3 is made up of 15 amino acids. CDR3 DNA: TGCGCCAGCAGCCCGTCGAAGAGCTCTGGAAACACCATATATTTT. Its translation: CASSPSKSSGNTIYF.

The CDR3 protein is CAWRETVLGGYTF. As DNA, the CDR3 is TGTGCCTGGAGAGAGACAGTCTTAGGGGGCTACACCTTC. V usage is TRBV30 and J usage is TRBJ1-2; maybe TRBD1 (5 bases). Germline V lookup: CDR1 GTSNPN, CDR2 SVGIG (reference sequence). The V end lost 3 bases, the J end lost 8 bases, and 16 bases lay between the germline ends. CDR3 length: 13 amino acids.

V usage is TRBV6-5 and J usage is TRBJ2-2, with TRBD2 matching over 7 bases. The CDR3 has 15 amino acids. The germline V gene encodes CDR1 MNHEY and CDR2 SVGAGI. V lost 2 bases, J lost 4 bases, and 4 bases stayed unmatched. CDR3 bases: TGTGCCAGCAGTTACGGCAGCGGGGTCACCGGGGAGCTGTTTTTT. It yields the protein CASSYGSGVTGELFF.

The chain couples TRBV19 to TRBJ1-3, with 9 bases that match TRBD1. Germline V lookup: CDR1 LNHDA, CDR2 SQIVND (reference sequence). The CDR3 extends over 16 amino acids. V gave up 4 bases and J gave up 0 bases; unmatched junction bases: 4. CDR3: CASSTPGQGSGNTIYF. CDR3 in DNA: TGTGCCAGTAGTACGCCGGGACAGGGCTCTGGAAACACCATATATTTT.

The chain combines TRBV5-1 with TRBJ2-7; D unclear. This CDR3 spans 17 amino acids. Per germline, CDR1 SGHRS and CDR2 YFSETQ. V dropped 2 bases and J dropped 2 bases, with 20 bases sitting between them. CDR3 nucleotides: TGCGCCAGCAGCTTACTCCCCGGCACGGGTTATACCTACGAGCAGTACTTC. Protein: CASSLLPGTGYTYEQYF.

The genes are TRBV5-1 and TRBJ2-1, with a tentative D call TRBD2 (6 bases). Germline V gene sequence: CDR1 SGHRS, CDR2 YFSETQ. V gave up 0 bases and J gave up 0 bases, with 22 bases separating them. This CDR3 has 20 residues. For the CDR3, the DNA is TGCGCCAGCAGCTTGGACAGACCACTTCTTAGCGGAAGCTCCTACAATGAGCAGTTCTTC. It is translated as CASSLDRPLLSGSSYNEQFF.

This chain connects TRBV6-1 to TRBJ2-7, with D possibly being TRBD2 (5 bases). Germline values: CDR1 MNHNS, CDR2 SASEGT. The V end lost 5 bases, the J end lost 2 bases, and 16 bases lay between the germline ends. The length of the CDR3 is 15 residues. CDR3 loop: CASSSGRGRAYEQYF. CDR3 sequence (DNA): TGTGCCAGCAGTAGTGGGCGCGGGCGGGCCTACGAGCAGTACTTC.

The J gene is TRBJ2-1, the V gene TRBV4-2; the D gene is possibly TRBD2 (5 bases). Germline V gene sequence: CDR1 LGHNA, CDR2 YNFKEQ. The CDR3 covers 16 residues. Trimming left V 4 bases short and J 6 bases short, with 19 bases between. CDR3 in DNA: TGTGCCAGCAGCCTCGAAGTCGCTCGGGATCTCAATGAGCAGTTCTTC. It translates to CASSLEVARDLNEQFF.

Notes on this clone: Within the sample, other DNA sequences also encode this same CDR3. The CDR3 sequence is CSAGLNYGYTF. The CDR3 DNA reads TGCAGCGCCGGACTGAATTATGGCTACACCTTC. This chain joins TRBV29-1 and TRBJ1-2; no definite D call. Germline CDR1 SQVTM, CDR2 ANQGSEA. CDR3 size: 11 residues. Trimming took 7 bases from V and 5 from J, leaving 11 bases between them.

The chain links TRBV11-2 to TRBJ2-7; 9 bases align to TRBD1. The CDR3 covers 14 residues. Losses at the gene ends were 5 bases for V and 7 bases for J; bases not matched to a gene: 9. The germline gives CDR1 SGHAT, CDR2 FQNNGV. In DNA form, the CDR3 reads TGTGCCAGCAGCCCGTCCGGGACAGGGAGGGAGCAGTACTTC. Amino acids: CASSPSGTGREQYF.

The gene calls are TRBV5-1 and TRBJ2-7; possible D gene TRBD2, 6 bases. The CDR3 loop spans 14 amino acids. Germline CDR1 and CDR2: SGHRS and YFSETQ. Trimming took off 4 bases at V and 2 bases at J, with 13 bases between the two ends. CDR3 loop: CASSAGTRPYEQYF. The CDR3 DNA is TGCGCCAGCAGCGCGGGGACGAGACCCTACGAGCAGTACTTC.

This chain joins TRBV5-5 and TRBJ1-4; D is ambiguous. The CDR3 is 14 amino acids. The germline V gene encodes CDR1 SGHKS and CDR2 YYEKEE (reference sequence). Trimming stripped 4 bases from V and 0 bases from J, with 7 bases between. CDR3 residues: CASSEVATNEKLFF. CDR3 bases: TGTGCCAGCAGCGAGGTTGCAACTAATGAAAAACTGTTTTTT.

This rearrangement joins TRBV7-8 to TRBJ2-5, with 10 bases lining up with TRBD2. V gave up 6 bases and J gave up 1 base; unmatched junction bases: 11. Germline CDR1 reads SGHVS; CDR2 reads FQNEAQ. There are 17 residues in the CDR3. The CDR3 loop is CASRKSLAGAAQETQYF. CDR3 DNA: TGTGCCAGCAGGAAATCGCTAGCGGGGGCCGCCCAAGAGACCCAGTACTTC.

The chain has TRBV7-9 and TRBJ1-2, with D possibly TRBD1 on 5 matching bases. The ends were cut back, 2 bases at V and 3 bases at J, with 13 bases in the middle. Germline V gene sequence: CDR1 SEHNR, CDR2 FQNEAQ (reference sequence). The CDR3 has 15 amino acids. The DNA of the CDR3 is TGTGCCAGCAGCTTACAGGGTAACTTCGACTATGGCTACACCTTC. Protein product: CASSLQGNFDYGYTF.

V and J are TRBV5-4 and TRBJ2-2; the match to TRBD1 covers 11 bases. Trimming cost V 0 bases and J 6 bases; bases outside gene matches: 1. Germline CDR1 SGHNT, CDR2 YYREEE (reference sequence). This CDR3 contains 15 residues. In nucleotides, the CDR3 is TGTGCCAGCAGCTTGGTGGGACAGGGGGCCGGGGAGCTGTTTTTT. Translating gives CASSLVGQGAGELFF.

The rearrangement uses TRBV5-6 and TRBJ2-3; TRBD1 matches 9 bases. Germline-derived CDR1 and CDR2 are SGHDT and YYEEEE. The CDR3 extends over 15 amino acids. Trimming took 2 bases from V and 3 from J; bases not matched to a gene: 4. CDR3 loop: CASSFVGQGTDTQYF. The DNA of the CDR3 is TGTGCCAGCAGCTTCGTGGGACAGGGTACAGATACGCAGTATTTT.

The chain combines TRBV28 with TRBJ2-7; 7 nucleotides match TRBD1. Germline V CDR1 and CDR2: MDHEN, SYDVKM. The CDR3 contains 18 residues. The J segment lost 3 bases and the V segment lost 5 bases, leaving 19 bases of the junction unmatched. CDR3 sequence: CASSPKRTGPFLGYEQYF. In DNA form, the CDR3 reads TGTGCCAGCAGTCCAAAGAGGACAGGACCCTTCCTAGGCTACGAGCAGTACTTC.

The V gene is TRBV6-1, the J gene TRBJ2-5, with a possible D match to TRBD2 (5 bases). Per germline, CDR1 MNHNS and CDR2 SASEGT. The V gene lost 8 bases and the J gene lost 5 bases, with 15 bases spanning the gap. CDR3 length: 13 residues. The CDR3 DNA sequence: TGTGCCAGCCTCCTTCGAGGGAAGGAGACCCAGTACTTC. The encoded protein is CASLLRGKETQYF.

The chain joins TRBV28 to TRBJ1-2; D not resolved. Germline V gene lookup returns CDR1 MDHEN and CDR2 SYDVKM. The CDR3 covers 10 residues. V was cut by 10 bases and J by 2 bases, with 5 bases left in between. The CDR3 bases are TGTGCCACAGAAAACTATGGCTACACCTTC. Protein sequence: CATENYGYTF.

The chain couples TRBV4-2 to TRBJ2-2, with 7 bases lining up with TRBD2. This CDR3 region has 16 residues. The ends lost 5 bases at V and 5 bases at J; junction bases unmatched: 11. Germline CDR1 LGHNA, CDR2 YNFKEQ. CDR3 loop: CASSARGSTGTGELFF. CDR3 DNA: TGTGCCAGCAGCGCCCGCGGGAGTACGGGAACCGGGGAGCTGTTTTTT.

V usage is TRBV5-1 and J usage is TRBJ2-1; 8 bases map to TRBD2. Germline V gene lookup returns CDR1 SGHRS and CDR2 YFSETQ. The J segment lost 9 bases and the V segment lost 0 bases, leaving 11 bases of the junction unmatched. The CDR3 is 16 amino acids. DNA of the CDR3: TGCGCCAGCAGCTTGGCGGCGGGGGGCGCAAGTGGTGAGCAGTTCTTC. Residues: CASSLAAGGASGEQFF.

This chain connects TRBV2 to TRBJ1-2; maybe TRBD1 (6 bases). Trimming took off 3 bases at V and 4 bases at J, with 12 bases between the two ends. The V gene's germline CDR1 is SNHLY and CDR2 FYNNEI. The CDR3 has 14 residues. CDR3 amino acids: CASSDQGQSYGYTF. In nucleotides, the CDR3 is TGTGCCAGCAGTGATCAGGGGCAGAGCTATGGCTACACCTTC.

V usage is TRBV5-1 and J usage is TRBJ2-3, with D tentatively TRBD1 (5 bases). Trimming stripped 0 bases from V and 2 bases from J, with 16 bases between. The CDR3 has 17 amino acids. Germline CDR1 is SGHRS and CDR2 is YFSETQ. The CDR3 sequence: CASSLDVVTAITDTQYF. CDR3 in DNA: TGCGCCAGCAGCTTGGATGTTGTGACAGCGATCACAGATACGCAGTATTTT.

The chain carries TRBV27 and TRBJ2-5; tentatively, D is TRBD2 (6 bases). The DNA matches TRBJ2-7 better at its end, which makes the J call doubtful. The length of the CDR3 is 13 residues. Germline CDR1 and CDR2: MNHEY and SMNVEV (reference sequence). CDR3 nucleotide sequence: TGTGCCAGCAGTTACCGGGGGTCCTACGAGCAGTACTTC. As protein: CASSYRGSYEQYF.

CDR3 residues: CASSSPPGLSTDTQYF. For the CDR3, the DNA is TGTGCCAGTAGTTCCCCCCCGGGACTGAGCACAGATACGCAGTATTTT. J is TRBJ2-3 and V is TRBV19, with D possibly being TRBD2 (6 bases). V lost 5 bases, J lost 0 bases, and 15 bases lay in between. This CDR3 contains 16 residues. Germline CDR1 and CDR2: LNHDA and SQIVND (reference sequence).

The rearrangement links TRBV6-5 to TRBJ2-3; 13 bases align to TRBD2. Trimming removed 6 bases from V and 9 bases from J; junction bases left unmatched: 6. The CDR3 covers 14 residues. Per the germline V gene, CDR1 is MNHEY and CDR2 is SVGAGI. The CDR3 bases are TGTGCCAGCAGGAGACTAGCGGGAGGACGAACGCAGTATTTT. Translating it yields CASRRLAGGRTQYF.

The chain couples TRBV23-1 to TRBJ2-2; 10 bases fit TRBD1. Being an ORF, TRBV23-1 has a function that is uncertain. V lost 2 bases to trimming and J lost 6 bases; unmatched junction nucleotides: 6. This CDR3 region has 16 residues. CDR3 DNA sequence: TGCGCCAGCAGTCAAGGGACAGGGGTTCCTCCCGGGGAGCTGTTTTTT. Residues: CASSQGTGVPPGELFF.

The CDR3: CASSPSGGSIETQYF. CDR3 sequence (DNA): TGTGCCAGCAGCCCCTCGGGCGGGAGCATTGAGACCCAGTACTTC. The chain joins TRBV9 to TRBJ2-5, with 7 bases identical to TRBD2. Unmatched junction bases numbered 11, after V lost 4 bases and J lost 5 bases. CDR3 length: 15 amino acids. Germline lookup yields CDR1 SGDLS and CDR2 YYNGEE.